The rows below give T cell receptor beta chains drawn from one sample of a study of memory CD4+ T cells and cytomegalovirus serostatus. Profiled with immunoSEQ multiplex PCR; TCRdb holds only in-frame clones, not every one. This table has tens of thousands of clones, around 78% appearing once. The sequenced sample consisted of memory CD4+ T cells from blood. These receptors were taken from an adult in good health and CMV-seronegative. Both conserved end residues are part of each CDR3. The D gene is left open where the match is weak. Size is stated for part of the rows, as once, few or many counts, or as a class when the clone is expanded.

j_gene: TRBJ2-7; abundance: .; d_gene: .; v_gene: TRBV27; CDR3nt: TGTGCCAGCAGTTTACTACCGCAGACCAGCCCAAAGGAGCAGTACTTC; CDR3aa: CASSLLPQTSPKEQYF
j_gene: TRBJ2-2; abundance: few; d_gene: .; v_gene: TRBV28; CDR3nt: TGTGCCAGCAGTAAGGTTCCCCCGGGGTTAGGCACCGGGGAGCTGTTTTTT; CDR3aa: CASSKVPPGLGTGELFF
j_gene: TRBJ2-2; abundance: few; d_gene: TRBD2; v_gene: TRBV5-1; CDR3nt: TGCGCCAGCAGCCCGAGTAGCGGGGTCACCGGGGAGCTGTTTTTT; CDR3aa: CASSPSSGVTGELFF
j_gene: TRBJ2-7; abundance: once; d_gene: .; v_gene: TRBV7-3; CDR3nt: TGTGCCAGCAGCTTATCTCCAGGGATCGACGAGCAGTACTTC; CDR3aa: CASSLSPGIDEQYF
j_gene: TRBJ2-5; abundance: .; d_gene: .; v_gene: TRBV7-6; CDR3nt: TGTGCCAGCAGCCAAGACCAAGAGACCCAGTACTTC; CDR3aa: CASSQDQETQYF
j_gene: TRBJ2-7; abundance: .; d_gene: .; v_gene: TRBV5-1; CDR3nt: TGCGCCAGCACCTTGACAGGCTCCTACGAGCAGTACTTC; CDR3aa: CASTLTGSYEQYF
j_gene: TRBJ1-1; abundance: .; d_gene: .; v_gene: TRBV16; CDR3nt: TGTGCCAGCAGCCAATACCACACTGAAGCTTTCTTT; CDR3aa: CASSQYHTEAFF
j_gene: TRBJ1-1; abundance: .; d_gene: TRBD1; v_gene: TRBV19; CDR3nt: TGTGCCAGTAGTGCCCCAACAGGGGGCCTAAACACTGAAGCTTTCTTT; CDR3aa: CASSAPTGGLNTEAFF
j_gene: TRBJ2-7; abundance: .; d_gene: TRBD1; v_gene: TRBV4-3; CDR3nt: TGCGCCAGCAGCCAACGTCCAGGGGGCGAGCAGTACTTC; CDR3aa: CASSQRPGGEQYF
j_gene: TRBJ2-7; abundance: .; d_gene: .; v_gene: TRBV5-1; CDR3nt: TGCGCCAGCAGCTTGGGAAAAGTCTACGAGCAGTACTTC; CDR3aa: CASSLGKVYEQYF
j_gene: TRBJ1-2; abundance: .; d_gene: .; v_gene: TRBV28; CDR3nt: TGTGCCAGCATCCCGCGGGAAGCCAACTATGGCTACACCTTC; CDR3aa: CASIPREANYGYTF
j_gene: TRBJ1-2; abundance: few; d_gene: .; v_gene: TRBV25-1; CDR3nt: TGTGCCAGCAGTGATATGGCGGGCTATGGCTACACCTTC; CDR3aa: CASSDMAGYGYTF
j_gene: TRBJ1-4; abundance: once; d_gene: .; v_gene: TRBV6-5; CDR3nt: TGTGCCAGCAGTTACTCGAGTGGGCAGTGGGAAAAACTGTTTTTT; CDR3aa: CASSYSSGQWEKLFF
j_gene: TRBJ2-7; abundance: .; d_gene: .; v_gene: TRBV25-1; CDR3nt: TGTGCCAGCAGTGAAAATTGGGGATACGAGCAGTACTTC; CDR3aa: CASSENWGYEQYF
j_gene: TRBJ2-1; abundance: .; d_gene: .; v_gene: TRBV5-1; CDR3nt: TGCGCCAGCAGCCCCCCGGGGGTACTGAAGTTCTTC; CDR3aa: CASSPPGVLKFF
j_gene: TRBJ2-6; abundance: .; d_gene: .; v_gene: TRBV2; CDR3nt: TGTGCCAGCAGTGTTAGCAGATCTGGGGCCAACGTCCTGACTTTC; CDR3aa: CASSVSRSGANVLTF
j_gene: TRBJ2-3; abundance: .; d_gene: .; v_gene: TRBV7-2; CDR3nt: TGTGCCAGCAGCTTAGCGTCAGGGTTCACAGATACGCAGTATTTT; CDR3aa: CASSLASGFTDTQYF
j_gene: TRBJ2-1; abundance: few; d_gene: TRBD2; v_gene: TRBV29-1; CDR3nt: TGCAGCGTGCCGGGACTAGTGGTTGGCAATGAGCAGTTCTTC; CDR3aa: CSVPGLVVGNEQFF
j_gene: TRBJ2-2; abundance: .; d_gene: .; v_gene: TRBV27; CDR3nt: TGTGCCAGCAGGAGGACTACCGGGGGCCTCGGGGAGCTGTTTTTT; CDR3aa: CASRRTTGGLGELFF
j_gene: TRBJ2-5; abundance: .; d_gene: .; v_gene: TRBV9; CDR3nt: TGTGCCAGCAGTAGGGACCGGGAGACCCAGTACTTC; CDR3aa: CASSRDRETQYF
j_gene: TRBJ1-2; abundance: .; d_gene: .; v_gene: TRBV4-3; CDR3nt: TGCGCCAGCAGCCAAGGGCTGAGGGAACAGTATGGCTACACCTTC; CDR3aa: CASSQGLREQYGYTF
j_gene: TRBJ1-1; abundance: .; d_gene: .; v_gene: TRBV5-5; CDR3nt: TGTGCCAGCAGCTTGCTTAAGGCAAACACTGAAGCTTTCTTT; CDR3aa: CASSLLKANTEAFF
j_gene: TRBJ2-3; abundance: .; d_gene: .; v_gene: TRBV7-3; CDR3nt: TGTGCCAGCAGCTTAAGGCAGAGTGTAGGGTTTGGCACAGATACGCAGTATTTT; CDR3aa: CASSLRQSVGFGTDTQYF
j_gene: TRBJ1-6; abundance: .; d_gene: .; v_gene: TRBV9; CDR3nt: TGTGCCAGCAAGAGGGACTTTTCGGATTCACCCCTCCACTTT; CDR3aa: CASKRDFSDSPLHF
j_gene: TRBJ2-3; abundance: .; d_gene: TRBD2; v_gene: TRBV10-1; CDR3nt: TGCGCCAGCAGTGACTCGGGACTAGCAGATACGCAGTATTTT; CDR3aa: CASSDSGLADTQYF
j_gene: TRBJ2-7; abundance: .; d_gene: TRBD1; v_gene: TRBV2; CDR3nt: TGTGCCAGCAGGGGACAGGGGGCAGGAAACGAGCAGTACTTC; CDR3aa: CASRGQGAGNEQYF
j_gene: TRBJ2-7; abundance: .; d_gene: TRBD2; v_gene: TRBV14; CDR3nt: TGTGCCAGCAGCCGCCCGGGACTATCCCGAGGCTCCTACGAGCAGTACTTC; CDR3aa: CASSRPGLSRGSYEQYF
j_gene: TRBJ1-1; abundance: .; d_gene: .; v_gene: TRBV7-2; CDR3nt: TGTGCCAGCAGCTTGAGGGGCCGGGACACTGAAGCTTTCTTT; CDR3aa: CASSLRGRDTEAFF
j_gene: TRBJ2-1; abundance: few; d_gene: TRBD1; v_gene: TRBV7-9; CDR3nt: TGTGCCAGCAGCCGGGCGACAGGGGGCAATTTAGTTGAGCAGTTCTTC; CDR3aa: CASSRATGGNLVEQFF
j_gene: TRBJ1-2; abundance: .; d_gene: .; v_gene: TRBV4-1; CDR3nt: TGCGCCAGCAGCCAATCTGGGGGTCTAAATGGCTACACCTTC; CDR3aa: CASSQSGGLNGYTF
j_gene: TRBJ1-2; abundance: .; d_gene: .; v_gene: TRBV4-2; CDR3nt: TGTGCCAGCAGCTTAAGACAGACTAACTATGGCTACACCTTC; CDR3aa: CASSLRQTNYGYTF
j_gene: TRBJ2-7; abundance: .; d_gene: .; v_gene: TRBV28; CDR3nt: TGTGCCAGCACGGACATAAACCTCTACGAGCAGTACTTC; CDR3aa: CASTDINLYEQYF
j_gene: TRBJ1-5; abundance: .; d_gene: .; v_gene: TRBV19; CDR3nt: TGTGCCAGTCACTCAGGGCCCTGGGGGAATCAGCCCCAGCATTTT; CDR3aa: CASHSGPWGNQPQHF
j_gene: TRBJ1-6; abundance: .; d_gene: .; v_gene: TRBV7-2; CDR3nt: TGTGCCAGCAGCCCTAGACAGAATTCACCCCTCCACTTT; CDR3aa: CASSPRQNSPLHF
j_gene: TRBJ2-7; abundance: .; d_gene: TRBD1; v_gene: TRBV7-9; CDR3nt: TGTGCCAGCAGCTTACGCCAGGGGGCATTGACCTACGAGCAGTACTTC; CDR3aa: CASSLRQGALTYEQYF
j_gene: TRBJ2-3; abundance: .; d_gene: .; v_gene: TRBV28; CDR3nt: TGTGCCAGCAGTTCACCCGGACCTAAAGATACGCAGTATTTT; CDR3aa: CASSSPGPKDTQYF
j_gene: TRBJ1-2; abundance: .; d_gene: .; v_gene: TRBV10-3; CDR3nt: TGTGCCATCAGTACGGACAGAGCTAACTATGGCTACACCTTC; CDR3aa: CAISTDRANYGYTF
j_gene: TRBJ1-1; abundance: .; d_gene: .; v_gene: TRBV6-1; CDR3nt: TGTGCCAGCAGTGCAAGATCACAGAACACTGAAGCTTTCTTT; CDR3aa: CASSARSQNTEAFF
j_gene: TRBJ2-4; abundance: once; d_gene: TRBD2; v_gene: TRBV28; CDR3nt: TGTGCCAGCATAACCACTAGCGACCCATTAGCCAAAAACATTCAGTACTTC; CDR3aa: CASITTSDPLAKNIQYF
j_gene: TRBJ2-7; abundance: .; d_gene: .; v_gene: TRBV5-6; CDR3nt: TGTGCCAGCAGCCAGGGAGGACGGAGCTCCTACGAGCAGTACTTC; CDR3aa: CASSQGGRSSYEQYF
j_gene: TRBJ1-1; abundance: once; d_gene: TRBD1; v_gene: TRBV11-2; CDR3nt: TGTGCCAGCAGCTTCACCGGGACAGCTAACACTGAAGCTTTCTTT; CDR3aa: CASSFTGTANTEAFF
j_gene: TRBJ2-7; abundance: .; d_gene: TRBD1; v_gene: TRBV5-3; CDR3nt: TGTGCCAGAAGCGTCAACCGGGACAGGGGGCGACGGGAATCGCTCGAGCAGTACTTC; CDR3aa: CARSVNRDRGRRESLEQYF
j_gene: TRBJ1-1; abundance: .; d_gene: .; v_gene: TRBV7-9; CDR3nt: TGTGCCAGCAGTTTAGAATTCCGAGGAGCTTTCTTT; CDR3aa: CASSLEFRGAFF
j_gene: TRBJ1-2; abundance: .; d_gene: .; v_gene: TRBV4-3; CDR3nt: TGCGCCAGCAGCCAAACGGGACTCACGGGCTACACCTTC; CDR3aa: CASSQTGLTGYTF
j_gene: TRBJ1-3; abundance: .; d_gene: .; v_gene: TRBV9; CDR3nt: TGTGCCAGCAGCAAGCTCGCACAGTCCTCCACTTCTTCTGGAAACACCATATATTTT; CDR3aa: CASSKLAQSSTSSGNTIYF
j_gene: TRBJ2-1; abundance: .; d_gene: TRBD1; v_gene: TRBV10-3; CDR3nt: TGTGCCATCAGCGACGGGACAGGGGGCTACAATGAGCAGTTCTTC; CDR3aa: CAISDGTGGYNEQFF
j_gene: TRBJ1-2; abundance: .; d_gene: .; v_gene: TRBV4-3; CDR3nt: TGCGCCAGCAGCCTCGTTCGGAGGGGGGGGAAGAGTGGCTACACCTTC; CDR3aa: CASSLVRRGGKSGYTF
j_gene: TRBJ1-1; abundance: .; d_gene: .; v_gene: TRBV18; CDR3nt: TGTGCCAGCTCACCACCTCGGACACCGAACACTGAAGCTTTCTTT; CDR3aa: CASSPPRTPNTEAFF
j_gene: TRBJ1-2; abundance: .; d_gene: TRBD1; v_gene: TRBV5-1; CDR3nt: TGCGCCAGCAGCTTCGATGACACAGGGGGCGGTCGGTATGGCTACACCTTC; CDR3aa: CASSFDDTGGGRYGYTF
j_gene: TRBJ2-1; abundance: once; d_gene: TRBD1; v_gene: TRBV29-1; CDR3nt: TGCAGCGCCGGGACAGGGCTCGAATGGGCTGAGCAGTTCTTC; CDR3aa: CSAGTGLEWAEQFF
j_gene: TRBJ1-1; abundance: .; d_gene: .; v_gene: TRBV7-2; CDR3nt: TGTGCCAGCAGCTCACACCAACAGGGATCTGGCACTGAAGCTTTCTTT; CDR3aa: CASSSHQQGSGTEAFF
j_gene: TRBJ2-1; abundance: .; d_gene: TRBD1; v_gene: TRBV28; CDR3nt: TGTGCCAGCAGCCATAGACAGGGGCAATACAATGAGCAGTTCTTC; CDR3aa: CASSHRQGQYNEQFF
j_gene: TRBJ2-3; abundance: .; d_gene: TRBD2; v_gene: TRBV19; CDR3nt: TGTGCCAGTATGGCGGGAGGTACAGATACGCAGTATTTT; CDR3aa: CASMAGGTDTQYF
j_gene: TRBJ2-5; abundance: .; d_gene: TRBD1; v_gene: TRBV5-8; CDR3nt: TGTGCCAGCAGCTTGGGCCACAGGGGCCAGGAGACCCAGTACTTC; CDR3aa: CASSLGHRGQETQYF
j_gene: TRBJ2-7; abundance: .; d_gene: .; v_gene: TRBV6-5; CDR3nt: TGTGCCTCAACCCCACGGGGTAATGCCGAGCAGTACTTC; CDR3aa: CASTPRGNAEQYF